This entry lists 14 T cell receptor beta chains sequenced from one sample in a study of T cells in Graves' hyperthyroidism and ophthalmopathy. The investigators amplified TCR beta CDR3 regions from RNA transcripts. Primed by the HTBI set, a first-round RT-PCR was run on the TCR CDR3. TCRdb reprocessed the multiplex PCR reads via MiXCR and lists one record per CDR3 protein. Of a few hundred thousand distinct CDR3 sequences in the sample, 40% to 55% were seen once. Sequencing used peripheral blood or thyroid tissue (not recorded which). The receptors were sampled from a woman younger than 30 with Graves' hyperthyroidism.

As for this clonotype: Being one base from a much bigger clone, this may be a read error. The rearrangement uses TRBV12-3 or TRBV12-4 and TRBJ1-1; 11 bases match TRBD1. CDR3 length: 14 residues. V dropped 5 bases and J dropped 5; count of bases not matched to a gene: 4. The CDR3 here is CASSQDRGQTEAFF. The DNA for the CDR3 is TGTGCCAGCAGTCAGGACAGGGGGCAAACTGAAGCTTTCTTT.

This chain joins TRBV20-1 and TRBJ1-4; D is unclear. Germline V lookup: CDR1 DFQATT, CDR2 SNEGSKA (reference sequence). V lost 7 bases to trimming and J lost 7 bases, with 16 bases between them. This CDR3 is built from 13 residues. DNA of the CDR3: TGCAGTGTTAGTACGCCGGGGAGTGAAAAACTGTTTTTT. This encodes CSVSTPGSEKLFF.

The chain is built from TRBV7-9 and TRBJ2-7; 10 bases line up with TRBD1. V lost 2 bases to trimming and J lost 6 bases; unmatched junction nucleotides: 7. CDR1 and CDR2 from the germline V gene are SEHNR and FQNEAQ (reference sequence). The CDR3 is made up of 15 amino acids. CDR3 in amino acids: CASSLRATGGGEQYF. As DNA, the CDR3 is TGTGCCAGCAGCTTACGAGCGACAGGGGGCGGCGAGCAGTACTTC.

This clonotype showed up just a few times. J is TRBJ2-3 and V is TRBV7-8, with 8 bases lining up with TRBD2. CDR1 SGHVS and CDR2 FQNEAQ come from the germline V gene. V was clipped by 5 bases and J by 3 bases; unmatched bases: 10. This CDR3 spans 16 amino acids. For the CDR3, the DNA is TGTGCCAGCAGCAGGACTAGCCAAGGTGTGACAGATACGCAGTATTTT. Residues: CASSRTSQGVTDTQYF.

This clonotype was picked up many times. This chain links TRBV29-1 with TRBJ1-2, with D maybe TRBD1 (6 bases). The V end was cut by 4 bases, the J end by 3 bases, with 21 bases between. The CDR3 sequence is 16 residues long. In germline, CDR1 is SQVTM, CDR2 ANQGSEA. The CDR3 protein is CSVGGAGSDHHYGYTF. CDR3 nucleotides: TGCAGCGTTGGGGGGGCCGGATCAGACCATCACTATGGCTACACCTTC. Together with reference TRBV29-1 and TRBJ1-2, the CDR3 gives the full variable domain: SAVISQKPSRDICQRGTSLTIQCQVDSQVTMMFWYRQQPGQSLTLIATANQGSEATYESGFVIDKFPISRPNLTFSTLTVSNMSPEDSSIYLCSVGGAGSDHHYGYTFGSGTRLTVV.

The rearrangement links TRBV29-1 to TRBJ2-7, with D perhaps matching TRBD2 (5 bases). There are 11 residues in the CDR3. Trimming shortened V by 8 bases and J by 6 bases, and 14 bases separated the two germline ends. Germline loops: CDR1 SQVTM, CDR2 ANQGSEA. CDR3 nucleotides: TGCAGCACCTTATCGGGGATCGAGCAGTACTTC. Translating it yields CSTLSGIEQYF.

This clonotype was picked up many times. The chain uses TRBV7-2 and TRBJ1-5, with D hard to call. Germline CDR1 is SGHTA and CDR2 is FQGNSA. Trimming stripped 1 base from V and 4 bases from J, with 11 bases between. The CDR3 has 15 residues. In DNA form, the CDR3 reads TGTGCCAGCAGCTTAGAGTCCGGGTTTAATCAGCCCCAGCATTTT. Its translation is CASSLESGFNQPQHF.

This clonotype has ten or more counts. V and J are TRBV24-1 and TRBJ2-7, with TRBD2 matching over 14 bases. Germline CDR1 reads KGHDR; CDR2 reads SFDVKD. The CDR3 runs to 17 residues. V lost 4 bases to trimming and J lost 7 bases; unmatched junction nucleotides: 11. The CDR3 DNA follows: TGTGCCACCAGTGACTACTCCGGGACTAGCGGGAGACTTGAGCAGTACTTC. It yields the protein CATSDYSGTSGRLEQYF.

This clonotype was counted many times. This rearrangement joins TRBV29-1 to TRBJ2-2; D is ambiguous. The germline gives CDR1 SQVTM, CDR2 ANQGSEA. This CDR3 region has 13 residues. V was trimmed by 3 bases and J by 1 base, leaving 6 bases between them. The CDR3 loop reads CSVDGQNTGELFF. The DNA for the CDR3 is TGCAGCGTTGACGGGCAGAACACCGGGGAGCTGTTTTTT.

This sequence joins TRBV29-1 and TRBJ1-1, with D unresolved. The CDR3 sequence is 13 residues long. Trimming shortened V by 8 bases and J by 1 base, and 14 bases separated the two germline ends. Germline values: CDR1 SQVTM, CDR2 ANQGSEA. CDR3 residues: CSISRGTNTEAFF. The CDR3, as DNA: TGCAGCATATCCCGGGGAACGAACACTGAAGCTTTCTTT. Combining the CDR3 with reference TRBV29-1 and TRBJ1-1 gives the whole variable domain SAVISQKPSRDICQRGTSLTIQCQVDSQVTMMFWYRQQPGQSLTLIATANQGSEATYESGFVIDKFPISRPNLTFSTLTVSNMSPEDSSIYLCSISRGTNTEAFFGQGTRLTVV.

This clonotype was seen ten or more times. The J gene is TRBJ2-5, the V gene TRBV6-5, with 8 bases that match TRBD2. V trimming: 2 bases; J trimming: 5 bases; junction bases outside the gene matches: 7. The CDR3 has 15 amino acids. Germline V gene sequence: CDR1 MNHEY, CDR2 SVGAGI. DNA for the CDR3: TGTGCCAGCAGTTACGGGAGCGGGAGATCGGAGACCCAGTACTTC. Translation: CASSYGSGRSETQYF.

The chain carries TRBV4-1 and TRBJ2-7; D tentatively fits TRBD1 or TRBD2 (5 bases each). Germline CDR1 MGHRA, CDR2 YSYEKL. V was cut by 0 bases and J by 7 bases, with 22 bases left in between. The CDR3 consists of 17 residues. Here the CDR3 reads CASSQESTAGTPSEQYF. In DNA form, the CDR3 reads TGCGCCAGCAGCCAAGAGAGTACGGCAGGGACCCCCTCTGAGCAGTACTTC.

The chain is built from TRBV14 and TRBJ1-4, with 12 bases matching TRBD1. The CDR3 has 14 residues. Germline V gene data show CDR1 as SGHDN and CDR2 as FVKESK. Losses at the gene ends were 8 bases for V and 9 bases for J; bases not matched to a gene: 7. The DNA for the CDR3 is TGTGCCAGCTTGTCGGGACAGGGGGCCCAAAAACTGTTTTTT. Residues: CASLSGQGAQKLFF.

The chain has TRBV29-1 and TRBJ1-2; 7 nucleotides agree with TRBD1. The germline V gene encodes CDR1 SQVTM and CDR2 ANQGSEA. V shed 5 bases, J shed 7 bases, and the junction held 7 bases outside the gene matches. The CDR3 extends over 12 amino acids. The CDR3 DNA follows: TGCAGCGTTAGGGCAGGGGGGGCTGGCTACACCTTC. Its protein product is CSVRAGGAGYTF.